This is a list of T cell receptor beta chains from one sample in a study of blood T cell repertoires in COVID-19. Only in-frame clones appear in the TCRdb table, and some are missing; sequencing was by immunoSEQ multiplex PCR. The sample includes just under 150,000 clones, 80% to 90% seen only once; the top ten take roughly two fifths. Sequences were obtained from peripheral blood. These receptor sequences come from a man aged 50 or older who had recovered from COVID-19. Each CDR3 is given with its conserved first and last residue. Clone size appears in some rows only: once, few, many, or a class for an expanded clone.

CDR3,size,J,V
CASSSQGAFNYGYTF,-,TRBJ1-2,TRBV19
CARPPRVRSTGELFF,-,TRBJ2-2,TRBV19
CAWSRTGGAFF,-,TRBJ1-1,TRBV30
CASSSDRVKGYTF,-,TRBJ1-2,TRBV7-2
CASRPETGALNYGYTF,-,TRBJ1-2,TRBV5-1
CASSQNPDNSPLHF,-,TRBJ1-6,TRBV4-2
CASSQNVAGSGETQYF,-,TRBJ2-5,TRBV4-3
CASSWSSGAFGEQFF,-,TRBJ2-1,TRBV2
CASTQGGYTEAFF,-,TRBJ1-1,TRBV5-1
CASSFERTVEYEQYF,-,TRBJ2-7,TRBV5-5
CASTQTYEQYF,many,TRBJ2-7,TRBV2
CASSLTGVYEQYF,few,TRBJ2-7,TRBV5-4
CASSQVRLAGGHQPDTQYF,-,TRBJ2-3,TRBV4-1
CASSLQLRRTPDTQYF,-,TRBJ2-3,TRBV5-4
CASSSQGARYGYTF,once,TRBJ1-2,TRBV2
CASSGQPDGGGETQYF,-,TRBJ2-5,TRBV5-4
CASSYQNTGELFF,-,TRBJ2-2,TRBV6-5
CASSSSGGRFTDTQYF,few,TRBJ2-3,TRBV6-5
CASSQPDRDEQYF,-,TRBJ2-7,TRBV5-1
CASSTGAGGSPDTQYF,-,TRBJ2-3,TRBV19